The sequence of this TCR beta chain was determined in a study of response to subunit inactivated influenza vaccine. TCRdb re-derived calls from the RT-PCR reads in MiXCR, one entry per CDR3 protein. Of about 520,000 distinct CDR3 sequences listed, over 25% were seen once; the top ten hold approximately 2%. The CDR3 has 12 amino acids. The germline CDR1 and CDR2 sequences are MDHEN and SYDVKM. V dropped 2 bases and J dropped 10 bases, with 9 bases sitting between them. To note about this clonotype: What it recognizes is unknown.

The study's findings and limits: Authors suggested each seasonal influenza vaccination recruits few new T cells.

Here the sequenced sample was CD4+ T cells sorted from PBMCs, taken around 5 days after vaccination. The receptor comes from a man aged 45 to 65 who received an inactivated influenza vaccine. This sequence joins TRBV28 and TRBJ2-1; D is uncertain. This CDR3 reads CASSLKGQEQFF. As DNA, the CDR3 is TGTGCCAGCAGTTTAAAAGGTCAGGAGCAGTTCTTC.